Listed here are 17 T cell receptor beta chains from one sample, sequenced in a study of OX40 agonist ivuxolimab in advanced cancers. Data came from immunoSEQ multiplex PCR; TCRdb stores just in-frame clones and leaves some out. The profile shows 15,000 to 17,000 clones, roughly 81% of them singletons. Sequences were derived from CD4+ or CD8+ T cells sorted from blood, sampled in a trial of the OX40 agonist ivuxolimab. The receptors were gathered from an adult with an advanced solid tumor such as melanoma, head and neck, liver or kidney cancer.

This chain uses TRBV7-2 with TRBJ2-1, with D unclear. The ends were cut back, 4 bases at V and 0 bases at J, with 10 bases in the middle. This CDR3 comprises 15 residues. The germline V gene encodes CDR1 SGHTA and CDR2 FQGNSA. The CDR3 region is CASSSLSSSYNEQFF. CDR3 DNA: TGTGCCAGCAGCTCTTTATCAAGCTCCTACAATGAGCAGTTCTTC.

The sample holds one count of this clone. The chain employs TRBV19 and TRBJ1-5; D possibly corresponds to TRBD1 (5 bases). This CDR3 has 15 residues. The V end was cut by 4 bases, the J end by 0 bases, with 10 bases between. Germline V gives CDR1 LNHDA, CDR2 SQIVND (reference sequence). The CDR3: CASSTKGSSNQPQHF. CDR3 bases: TGTGCCAGTAGTACCAAGGGGTCTAGCAATCAGCCCCAGCATTTT. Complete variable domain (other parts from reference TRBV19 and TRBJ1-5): DGGITQSPKYLFRKEGQNVTLSCEQNLNHDAMYWYRQDPGQGLRLIYYSQIVNDFQKGDIAEGYSVSREKKESFPLTVTSAQKNPTAFYLCASSTKGSSNQPQHFGDGTRLSIL.

The CDR3 is CASSGTGGEWYGYTF. In nucleotides, the CDR3 is TGTGCCAGCAGCGGAACAGGGGGCGAGTGGTATGGCTACACCTTC. This rearrangement joins TRBV4-2 to TRBJ1-2, with 9 bases identical to TRBD1. CDR3 length: 15 residues. From germline, CDR1 is LGHNA and CDR2 YNFKEQ. V was clipped by 5 bases and J by 5 bases; unmatched bases: 9.

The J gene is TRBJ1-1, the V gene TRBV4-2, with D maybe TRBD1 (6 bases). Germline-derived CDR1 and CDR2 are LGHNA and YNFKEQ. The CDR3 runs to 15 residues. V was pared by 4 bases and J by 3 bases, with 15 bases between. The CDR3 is CASSPSLGGYTEAFF. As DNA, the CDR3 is TGTGCCAGCAGCCCTAGTCTAGGGGGATACACTGAAGCTTTCTTT.

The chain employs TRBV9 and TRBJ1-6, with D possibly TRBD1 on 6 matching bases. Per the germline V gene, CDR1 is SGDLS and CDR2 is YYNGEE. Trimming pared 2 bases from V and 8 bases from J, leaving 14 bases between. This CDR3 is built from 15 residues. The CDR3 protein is CASSVEGGADSPLHF. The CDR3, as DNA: TGTGCCAGCAGCGTGGAGGGGGGGGCTGATTCACCCCTCCACTTT.

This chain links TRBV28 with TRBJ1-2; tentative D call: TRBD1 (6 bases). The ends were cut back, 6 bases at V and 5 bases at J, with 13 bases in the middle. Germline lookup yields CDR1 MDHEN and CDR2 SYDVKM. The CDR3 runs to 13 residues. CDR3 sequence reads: CASSPLGQYGYTF. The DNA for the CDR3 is TGTGCCAGCAGCCCTCTTGGACAGTATGGCTACACCTTC.

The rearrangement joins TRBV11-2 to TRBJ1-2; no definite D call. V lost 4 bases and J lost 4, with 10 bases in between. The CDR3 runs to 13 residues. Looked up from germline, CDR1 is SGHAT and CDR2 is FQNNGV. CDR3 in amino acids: CASSSDNLYGYTF. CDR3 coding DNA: TGTGCCAGCAGCTCCGACAACCTCTATGGCTACACCTTC.

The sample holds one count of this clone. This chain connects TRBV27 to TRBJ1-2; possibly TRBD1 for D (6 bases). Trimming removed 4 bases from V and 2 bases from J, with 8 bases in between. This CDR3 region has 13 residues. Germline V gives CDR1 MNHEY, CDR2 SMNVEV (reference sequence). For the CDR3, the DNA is TGTGCCAGCAGTTCCAGGGGAAACTATGGCTACACCTTC. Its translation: CASSSRGNYGYTF.

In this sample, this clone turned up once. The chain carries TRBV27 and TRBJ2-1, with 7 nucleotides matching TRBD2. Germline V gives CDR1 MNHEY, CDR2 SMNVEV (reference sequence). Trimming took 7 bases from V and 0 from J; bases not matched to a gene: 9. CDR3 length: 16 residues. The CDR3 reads CASTLVGGSSYNEQFF. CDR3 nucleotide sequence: TGTGCCAGCACTCTAGTGGGAGGGAGCTCCTACAATGAGCAGTTCTTC.

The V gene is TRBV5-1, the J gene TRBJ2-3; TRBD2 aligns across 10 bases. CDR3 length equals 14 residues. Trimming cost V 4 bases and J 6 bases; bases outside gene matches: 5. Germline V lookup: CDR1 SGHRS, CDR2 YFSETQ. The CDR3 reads CASSRTSGTDTQYF. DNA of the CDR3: TGCGCCAGCAGCAGAACTAGCGGGACGGATACGCAGTATTTT.

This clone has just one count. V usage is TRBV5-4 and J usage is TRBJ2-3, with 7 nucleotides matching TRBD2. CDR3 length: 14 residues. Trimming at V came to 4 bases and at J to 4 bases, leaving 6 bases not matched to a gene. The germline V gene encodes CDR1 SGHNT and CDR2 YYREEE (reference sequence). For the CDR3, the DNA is TGTGCCAGCAGCCCCCGGGCGGGGGCAGATACGCAGTATTTT. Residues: CASSPRAGADTQYF.

CDR3 sequence reads: CASSLASRVVTDTQYF. In DNA, the CDR3 is TGCGCCAGCAGCTTGGCTAGCAGGGTTGTTACAGATACGCAGTATTTT. V usage is TRBV5-1 and J usage is TRBJ2-3, with D perhaps being TRBD1 or TRBD2 (5 bases each). This CDR3 spans 16 amino acids. V gave up 0 bases and J gave up 3 bases, with 14 bases separating them. From germline, CDR1 is SGHRS and CDR2 YFSETQ.

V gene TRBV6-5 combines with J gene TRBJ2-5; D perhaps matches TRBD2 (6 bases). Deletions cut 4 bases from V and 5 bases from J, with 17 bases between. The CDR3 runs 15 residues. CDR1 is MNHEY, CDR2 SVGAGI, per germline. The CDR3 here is CASSSTGTVGETQYF. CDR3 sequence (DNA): TGTGCCAGCAGTTCGACCGGGACTGTCGGGGAGACCCAGTACTTC.

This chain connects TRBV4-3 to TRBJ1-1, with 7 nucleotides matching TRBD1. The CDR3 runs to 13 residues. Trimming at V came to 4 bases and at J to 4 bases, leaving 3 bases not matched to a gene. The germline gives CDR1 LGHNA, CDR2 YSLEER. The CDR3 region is CASSLTGATEAFF. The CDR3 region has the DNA TGCGCCAGCAGCCTTACAGGGGCCACTGAAGCTTTCTTT.

The CDR3 region has the DNA TGTGCCAGCAGTGGCCCGCTGCCTCTTGAGCAGTTCTTC. Amino acid sequence: CASSGPLPLEQFF. The rearrangement uses TRBV9 and TRBJ2-1, with D unclear. V lost 5 bases and J 9 bases, leaving 15 bases between the germline ends. The CDR3 consists of 13 residues. Germline V gives CDR1 SGDLS, CDR2 YYNGEE.

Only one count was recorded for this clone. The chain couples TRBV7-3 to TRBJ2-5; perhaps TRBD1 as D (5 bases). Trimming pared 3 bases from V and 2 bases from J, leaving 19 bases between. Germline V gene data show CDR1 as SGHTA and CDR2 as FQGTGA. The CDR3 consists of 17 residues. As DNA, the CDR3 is TGTGCCAGCAGCTTCAGGGCGAGGATGAATCTACAAGAGACCCAGTACTTC. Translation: CASSFRARMNLQETQYF.

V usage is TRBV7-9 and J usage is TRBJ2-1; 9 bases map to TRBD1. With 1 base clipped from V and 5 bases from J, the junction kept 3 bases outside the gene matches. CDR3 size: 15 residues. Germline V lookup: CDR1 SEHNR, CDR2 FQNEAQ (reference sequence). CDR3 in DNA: TGTGCCAGCAGCTTAGTGGGACAGGGCCACAATGAGCAGTTCTTC. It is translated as CASSLVGQGHNEQFF.